The entry below gives a single TCR beta chain sequence along with its context. These data originate in a study of blood T cell repertoires in COVID-19. The data were produced by immunoSEQ multiplex PCR, yet TCRdb's version contains in-frame clones alone and is incomplete. The sample has about 330,000 clones, over 75% seen once. From germline, CDR1 is SGHNT and CDR2 YYREEE (reference sequence). The CDR3 contains 13 residues. The chain employs TRBV5-4 and TRBJ2-3, with TRBD2 identical over 8 bases. The clonotype comes from a woman aged 25 to 45 who had recovered from COVID-19. The sample consisted of PBMCs or T cells enriched from blood (not recorded which). The CDR3 DNA reads as TGTGCTGCGGCGGGGGGCAACACAGATACGCAGTATTTT. Translating gives CAAAGGNTDTQYF.